These 15 T cell receptor beta chains originate from one sample sequenced in a study of cytomegalovirus exposure and HLA in healthy donors. The PCR made use of 60 Vbeta and 13 Jbeta primers. Clones were read by immunoSEQ multiplex PCR, and TCRdb kept only the in-frame ones, dropping some. The repertoire holds fewer than 100,000 clones, over 60% seen once, with around 6% in the top ten. The sample taken for sequencing was PBMCs. Source of these receptors: a female donor in good health and CMV-seronegative.

This sequence joins TRBV2 and TRBJ1-4; 8 nucleotides agree with TRBD1. This CDR3 comprises 13 residues. Per the germline V gene, CDR1 is SNHLY and CDR2 is FYNNEI. Trimming cost V 8 bases and J 7 bases; bases outside gene matches: 6. The CDR3 is CASSQGAVEKLFF. Here the CDR3 DNA reads TGTGCCAGCTCCCAGGGGGCGGTTGAAAAACTGTTTTTT.

CDR3 amino acids: CASSFRAPGQLSYNEQFF. As DNA, the CDR3 is TGTGCCAGCAGCTTTAGGGCTCCGGGACAGCTTTCCTACAATGAGCAGTTCTTC. The gene calls are TRBV5-6 and TRBJ2-1; 7 bases align to TRBD1. Germline V gene lookup returns CDR1 SGHDT and CDR2 YYEEEE. Germline trimming cut 2 bases from V and 1 base from J; bases unmatched to any gene: 12. The CDR3 covers 18 residues.

The chain uses TRBV6-6 and TRBJ2-3, with 10 bases matching TRBD2. The CDR3 spans 14 residues. Trimming removed 5 bases from V and 3 bases from J; junction bases left unmatched: 2. CDR1 and CDR2 from the germline V gene are MNHNY and SVGAGI (reference sequence). The CDR3 DNA is TGTGCCAGCAGTAAGCGGGAGGGAACAGATACGCAGTATTTT. Translated, it gives CASSKREGTDTQYF.

The rearrangement uses TRBV28 and TRBJ2-5; the match to TRBD1 covers 8 bases. Germline V gene data show CDR1 as MDHEN and CDR2 as SYDVKM. The CDR3 loop spans 13 amino acids. The V gene end was trimmed by 6 bases and the J gene end by 5 bases; junction bases not matched to a gene: 5. This CDR3 is CASSPGQGETQYF. Here the CDR3 DNA reads TGTGCCAGCAGCCCTGGACAGGGCGAGACCCAGTACTTC.

The chain is built from TRBV19 and TRBJ1-2; D is uncertain. In germline, CDR1 is LNHDA, CDR2 SQIVND (reference sequence). This CDR3 is built from 13 residues. V lost 3 bases and J lost 4, with 9 bases in between. This CDR3 is CASSIGRPYGYTF. The CDR3 region has the DNA TGTGCCAGTAGTATTGGCAGGCCCTATGGCTACACCTTC.

V is TRBV7-9 and J is TRBJ2-5, with 9 positions matching TRBD2. Gene TRBJ2-7 matches the end of the DNA better, so the J call may be wrong. The CDR3 consists of 16 residues. Germline lookup yields CDR1 SEHNR and CDR2 FQNEAQ (reference sequence). The CDR3 coding sequence is TGTGCCAGCAGCTTAGTGAGATCCCCTAGCGGGACCGAGCAGTACTTC. Encoded protein: CASSLVRSPSGTEQYF.

In its sample, this clone was seen once. The chain recombines TRBV11-2 with TRBJ2-1, with D possibly matching TRBD2 (5 bases). V lost 1 base to trimming and J lost 2 bases, with 9 bases between them. Per germline, CDR1 SGHAT and CDR2 FQNNGV. The CDR3 sequence is 15 residues long. CDR3 amino acids: CASSLADSTYNEQFF. The DNA for the CDR3 is TGTGCCAGCAGCTTAGCGGACTCCACCTACAATGAGCAGTTCTTC.

The rearrangement joins TRBV6-6 to TRBJ1-1; TRBD1 matches at 7 bases. The V gene's germline CDR1 is MNHNY and CDR2 SVGAGI (reference sequence). Unmatched junction bases numbered 16, after V lost 5 bases and J lost 7 bases. There are 16 residues in the CDR3. The CDR3 loop reads CASSARDTGVPLEAFF. CDR3 DNA: TGTGCCAGCAGTGCACGGGACACAGGGGTTCCCCTTGAAGCTTTCTTT.

This rearrangement joins TRBV2 to TRBJ2-5; TRBD1 aligns across 8 bases. CDR3 size: 16 residues. Germline V lookup: CDR1 SNHLY, CDR2 FYNNEI. The ends lost 6 bases at V and 4 bases at J; junction bases unmatched: 13. CDR3 protein: CASSPAQGARGETQYF. The CDR3 DNA reads as TGTGCCAGCAGCCCCGCTCAGGGGGCGCGAGGAGAGACCCAGTACTTC.

V and J are TRBV4-3 and TRBJ2-2; 9 nucleotides align to TRBD1. CDR1 is LGHNA and CDR2 is YSLEER in the germline V gene. CDR3 length: 15 residues. V lost 5 bases to trimming and J lost 4 bases; unmatched junction nucleotides: 5. CDR3 loop: CASSKATGGTGELFF. DNA of the CDR3: TGCGCCAGCAGCAAAGCGACAGGGGGCACCGGGGAGCTGTTTTTT.

This clone was observed a few times. The J gene is TRBJ2-3, the V gene TRBV7-9; 14 nucleotides agree with TRBD2. Germline V gene lookup returns CDR1 SEHNR and CDR2 FQNEAQ (reference sequence). The V and J ends lost 3 bases and 5 bases, in that order; junction bases with no gene match: 1. The CDR3 has 15 residues. The CDR3 sequence: CASSFGLAGGDTQYF. In DNA form, the CDR3 reads TGTGCCAGCAGCTTTGGACTAGCGGGAGGAGATACGCAGTATTTT.

CDR3 amino acids: CASTPDVGRGLYSNQPQHF. CDR3 sequence (DNA): TGTGCCAGCACCCCCGACGTGGGCAGGGGGCTTTATAGCAATCAGCCCCAGCATTTT. V usage is TRBV28 and J usage is TRBJ1-5; the match to TRBD1 covers 8 bases. Per the germline V gene, CDR1 is MDHEN and CDR2 is SYDVKM. The CDR3 contains 19 residues. V shed 7 bases, J shed 0 bases, and the junction held 17 bases outside the gene matches.

Points on this clone: One end of the junction varies from germline; a read error may be responsible. The chain has TRBV7-7 and TRBJ1-4, with D hard to call. This CDR3 has 15 amino acids. Per the germline V gene, CDR1 is SSHAT and CDR2 is FNYEAQ (reference sequence). This CDR3 reads CASSLGSSTNEKLFF. The CDR3 DNA is TGTGCTAGCAGCTTAGGCAGTTCAACTAATGAAAAACTGTTTTTT.

The V call is TRBV29-1, the J call TRBJ2-5; D is undetermined. This CDR3 has 11 amino acids. CDR1 is SQVTM and CDR2 is ANQGSEA in the germline V gene. Trimming took 5 bases from V and 5 from J, leaving 9 bases between them. The CDR3 here is CSVLNGETQYF. DNA of the CDR3: TGCAGCGTTCTAAATGGTGAGACCCAGTACTTC.

The chain couples TRBV5-1 to TRBJ2-3, with 7 nucleotides matching TRBD2. Trimming cost V 2 bases and J 2 bases; bases outside gene matches: 14. Germline V gene sequence: CDR1 SGHRS, CDR2 YFSETQ. The CDR3 sequence is 18 residues long. CDR3 sequence (DNA): TGCGCCAGCAGCTTAACCCCCGCCCGGGACTACCACACAGATACGCAGTATTTT. Translated, it gives CASSLTPARDYHTDTQYF.